Listed below are T cell receptor beta chains from one sample, sequenced in a study of monozygotic twins with inflammatory bowel disease. TCRdb reanalyzed the 5' RACE reads and collapses them to one entry per CDR3 protein, without DNA. The sample's table shows 420,000 or so distinct CDR3 sequences. The sample was blood. All receptors come from a human donor with ulcerative colitis or Crohn's disease, or a healthy co-twin of an affected twin (not recorded which). The CDR3 runs from the conserved cysteine through the conserved F or W.

V gene	CDR3 length	J gene	CDR3 protein
TRBV20-1	14	TRBJ2-3	CSAGLAGGTDTQYF
TRBV7-9	13	TRBJ2-2	CASRARDTGELFF
TRBV20-1	15	TRBJ1-2	CSASDRAEGGYGYTF
TRBV7-9	16	TRBJ2-3	CASSSHATGARDTQYF
TRBV7-8	15	TRBJ2-7	CASRGPGGGSYEQYF
TRBV10-2	11	TRBJ1-1	CASSVLTEAFF
TRBV7-2	15	TRBJ2-7	CASSSPRTGTYEQYF
TRBV7-8	13	TRBJ1-1	CASSLRGRTEAFF
TRBV14	16	TRBJ2-7	CASSPLRREGSYEQYF
TRBV7-8	13	TRBJ1-1	CASARGGDTEAFF
TRBV7-9	16	TRBJ1-1	CASSPRGREMNTEAFF
TRBV6-5	14	TRBJ2-7	CASSNSGQGIVQYF
TRBV28	14	TRBJ1-1	CASSPNLSYTEAFF
TRBV12-3/TRBV12-4	13	TRBJ1-1	CASKLTGPIEAFF
TRBV10-3	14	TRBJ1-5	CAISESQGYQPQHF